This T cell receptor (beta chain) appears in the sequencing data of a study of radiotherapy plus CTLA-4 blockade in lung cancer. This clone was recorded a few times. Libraries were prepared by immunoSEQ multiplex PCR; TCRdb keeps only in-frame clonotypes and omits some of them. The table lists 80,000 to 95,000 clones, under 85% of them singletons. Sequences were derived from peripheral blood, sampled from a patient treated with radiotherapy plus ipilimumab. This TCR was sampled from a human donor with non-small cell lung cancer who had stable disease on radiotherapy plus ipilimumab.

CDR3 protein: CAWSVRQGRGTEAFF. Here the CDR3 DNA reads TGTGCCTGGAGTGTACGACAGGGCCGCGGCACTGAAGCTTTCTTT. The chain joins TRBV30 to TRBJ1-1, with 7 bases matching TRBD1. The CDR3 loop spans 15 amino acids. Germline V gives CDR1 GTSNPN, CDR2 SVGIG (reference sequence). Unmatched junction bases numbered 8, after V lost 0 bases and J lost 4 bases.